This paragraph reports one T cell receptor beta chain. It was treatment-naive patients with stable or active relapsing-remitting disease who made up the multiple sclerosis controls. Through negative isolation, CD4+ and CD8+ T cells were obtained, while TEMRA cells were enriched using FACS. With 2 bases removed from V and 4 bases from J, the gap between germline ends came to 13 bases. Germline V gene sequence: CDR1 MNHEY, CDR2 SVGAGI. There are 15 residues in the CDR3. Random hexamers were used to reverse transcribe 0.5 to 1 ug of RNA. With immunoSEQ multiplex PCR, TCR beta CDR3 was amplified across 54 Vbeta and 13 Jbeta. A single record per CDR3 protein comes from TCRdb applying MiXCR to the immunoSEQ multiplex PCR reads. The sample carries about 300,000 distinct CDR3 sequences, roughly 85% recorded once. This sample was taken from a study of CD8 T cells in Susac syndrome.

This receptor was obtained from a human donor with multiple sclerosis. The sequencing input was CD8+ T cells from PBMCs. V usage is TRBV6-5 and J usage is TRBJ2-3; possible D gene TRBD2, 7 bases. Written as DNA, the CDR3 is TGTGCCAGCAGTTACGGTCGGGGGGCGGCAGATACGCAGTATTTT. Translated: CASSYGRGAADTQYF.